This T cell receptor beta chain was sequenced for a study of control samples from healthy donors and cancer patients (dated by TCRdb to the early 2020s). Regarding this clone: The antigen it binds to is not known. Base-call qualities are not available, and no considerably larger clone is one nucleotide away.

Based on the germline V gene (reference sequence), the CDR1 and CDR2 sequences are GTSNPN and SVGIG. The CDR3 numbers 12 residues from cysteine through phenylalanine. The only DNA kept is the CDR3, 36 bases in frame from the first base. The junction shows trimming of 2 bases on V and 2 bases on J, plus 6 bases between the germline ends. Receptor libraries were prepared by the immunoSEQ multiplex PCR assay. TCRdb provides this immuneACCESS table in a form limited to in-frame rearrangements. Some clones are lacking; in checked studies, under half of them reflect an unresolved V gene, and why the rest are absent is not known. Present in this sample are roughly 41,000 clones, approximately 94% of which were seen just once. Of the sample, 20% to 30% falls within the top ten clones.

This clonotype originated in a man aged 55 to 69 in good health. The specimen was blood. The rearrangement joined TRBV30 to TRBJ2-5; no D segment can be confidently identified. The base sequence is TGTGCCTGGAGTAACAATCAAGAGACCCAGTACTTC. Its translation is CAWSNNQETQYF.